This TCR beta chain was sequenced during a study of blood T cell repertoires in COVID-19. Study information: Researchers got acute and convalescent COVID-19 samples from the United States, Italy and Spain. In each case, the material was cDNA or gDNA derived from T cells, B-cell-depleted T cells, or PBMCs.

The length of the CDR3 is 13 residues. V was clipped by 7 bases and J by 1 base; unmatched bases: 3. The germline gives CDR1 MDHEN, CDR2 SYDVKM. How the authors handled the data: Reference gene primer amplification yielded estimated nucleated cell counts. The repertoire was sequenced with immunoSEQ multiplex PCR; TCRdb's copy has only in-frame clones and lacks some. V and J calls and clone size follow that table, whereas D and trimming were derived from the DNA. The sample holds about 57,000 clones, around 79% seen once. The TCR originated in a man in his 60s with acute or convalescent COVID-19. The V gene is TRBV28, the J gene TRBJ1-1; 7 bases are shared with TRBD1. Sequenced input: peripheral blood. The DNA for the CDR3 is TGTGCCAGCAAGGGGGCACAGAACACTGAAGCTTTCTTT. It encodes CASKGAQNTEAFF.